The T cell receptor beta chain under discussion was sequenced for a study of blood T cell repertoires in COVID-19. Study-wide background: Sites across the United States, Italy and Spain contributed samples from acute and convalescent COVID-19. Nucleic acid was either cDNA or gDNA, and it came from T cells, B-cell-depleted T cells, or PBMCs.

In the authors' methods: Amplification from reference gene primers served as the basis for estimated nucleated cell counts. Measured with immunoSEQ multiplex PCR; TCRdb has only the in-frame clones, and not every one. V, J and clone size derive from that table, while D and trimming were established from the DNA sequence. Of fewer than 130,000 clones listed, almost 80% are singletons. This clone has only a few counts. Sequenced sample: peripheral blood. This sequence was found in a woman of 80 years or more with active or convalescent COVID-19.

The CDR3 DNA reads as TGTGCCAGTCGGTCAGGGGCGGGCGTGGCCTACAATGAGCAGTTCTTC. Protein sequence: CASRSGAGVAYNEQFF. V gene TRBV28 combines with J gene TRBJ2-1, with a possible D match to TRBD1 (6 bases). The CDR3 runs to 16 residues. The germline V and J ends were trimmed by 9 bases and 2 bases, with 20 bases remaining between them. CDR1 and CDR2 from the germline V gene are MDHEN and SYDVKM.